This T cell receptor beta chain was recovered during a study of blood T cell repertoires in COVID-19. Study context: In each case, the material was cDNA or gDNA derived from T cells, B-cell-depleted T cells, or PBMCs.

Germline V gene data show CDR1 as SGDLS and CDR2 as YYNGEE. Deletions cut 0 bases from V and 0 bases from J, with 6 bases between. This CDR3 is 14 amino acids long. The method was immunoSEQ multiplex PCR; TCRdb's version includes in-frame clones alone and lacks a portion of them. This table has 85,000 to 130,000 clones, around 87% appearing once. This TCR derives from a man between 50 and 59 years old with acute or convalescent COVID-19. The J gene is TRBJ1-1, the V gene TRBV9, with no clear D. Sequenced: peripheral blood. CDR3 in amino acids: CASSVGHLNTEAFF. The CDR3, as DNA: TGTGCCAGCAGCGTAGGACACTTGAACACTGAAGCTTTCTTT.